This T cell receptor beta chain was sequenced in a study of blood T cells in healthy people across ages. Study context: Per two T cells, about one barcoded beta molecule was captured through template switching.

Remarks on this clonotype: Its specificity is unknown. The germline gene is not matched at one end of the junction; a read error may be the cause.

A second PCR, run for 7 to 11 cycles, used a sample-barcoded 5' primer plus a J-beta primer mix. TCRdb ran MiXCR on the 5' RACE reads and lists one entry per CDR3 protein. The repertoire includes approximately 800,000 distinct CDR3 sequences, around 36% of them detected once, and 10% to 15% sits in the top ten. Study-wide results and limits: In older individuals, TCR beta diversity per million T cells was lower, falling roughly linearly with age.

The CDR3 contains 13 residues. The germline gives CDR1 SEHNR, CDR2 FQNEAQ (reference sequence). The sequenced sample consisted of blood. The receptor was derived from a man in his late teens or twenties in good health. This sequence joins TRBV7-9 and TRBJ2-5; D perhaps matches TRBD1 (5 bases). CDR3 bases: TGTGCGAGCAGCCCCGGTGGTGTCAAGGGGCAGTACTTC. Protein product: CASSPGGVKGQYF. Combining the CDR3 with reference TRBV7-9 and TRBJ2-5 gives the whole variable domain DTGVSQNPRHKITKRGQNVTFRCDPISEHNRLYWYRQTLGQGPEFLTYFQNEAQLEKSRLLSDRFSAERPKGSFSTLEIQRTEQGDSAMYLCASSPGGVKGQYFGPGTRLLVL.